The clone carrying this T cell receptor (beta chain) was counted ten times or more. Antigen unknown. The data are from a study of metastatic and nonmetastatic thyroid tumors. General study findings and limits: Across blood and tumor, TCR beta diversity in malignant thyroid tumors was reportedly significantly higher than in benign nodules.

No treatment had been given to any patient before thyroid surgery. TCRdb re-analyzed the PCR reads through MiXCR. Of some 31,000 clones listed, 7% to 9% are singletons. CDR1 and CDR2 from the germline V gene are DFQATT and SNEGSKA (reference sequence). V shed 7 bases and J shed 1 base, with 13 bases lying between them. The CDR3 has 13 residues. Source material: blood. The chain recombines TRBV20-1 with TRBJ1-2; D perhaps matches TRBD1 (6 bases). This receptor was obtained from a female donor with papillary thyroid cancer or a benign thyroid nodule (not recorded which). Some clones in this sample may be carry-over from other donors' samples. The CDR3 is CSGGTPVNYGYTF. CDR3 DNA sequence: TGCAGTGGCGGGACACCAGTTAACTATGGCTACACCTTC.